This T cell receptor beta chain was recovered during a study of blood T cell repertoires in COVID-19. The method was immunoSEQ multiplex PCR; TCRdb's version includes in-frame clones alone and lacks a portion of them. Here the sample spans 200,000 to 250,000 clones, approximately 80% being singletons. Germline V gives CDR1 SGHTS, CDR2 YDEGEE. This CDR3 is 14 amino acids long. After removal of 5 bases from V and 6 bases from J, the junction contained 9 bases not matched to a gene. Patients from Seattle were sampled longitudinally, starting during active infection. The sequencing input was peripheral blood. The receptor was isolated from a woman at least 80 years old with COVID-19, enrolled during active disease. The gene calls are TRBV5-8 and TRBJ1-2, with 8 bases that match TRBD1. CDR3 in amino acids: CASSWDRPSDGYTF. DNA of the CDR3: TGTGCCAGCAGTTGGGACAGGCCCTCCGATGGCTACACCTTC.